This T cell receptor (beta chain) derives from a study of blood T cells in healthy people across ages. Study-wide results and caveats: The study regarded diversity estimates from one million T cells as underestimates.

For the second PCR, which ran for about 6 to 11 cycles, a sample-barcoded 5' primer and a J-beta primer mix were used. TCRdb processed the 5' RACE reads anew with MiXCR; each CDR3 protein has one entry. The sample includes about 280,000 distinct CDR3 sequences, roughly 29% of them seen just once. As regards this clonotype: Its antigen is not known.

Trimming cost V 1 base and J 7 bases; bases outside gene matches: 6. This CDR3 spans 14 amino acids. Germline V gives CDR1 SGHTA, CDR2 FQGNSA. V and J are TRBV7-2 and TRBJ1-2; 7 bases map to TRBD1. Sequencing input: blood. This TCR came from a woman aged 70-85 years in good health. The CDR3 loop is CASSLEQGIGGYTF. Here the CDR3 DNA reads TGTGCCAGCAGCTTAGAACAGGGGATCGGTGGCTACACCTTC.